These 2 T cell receptor beta chains were sequenced from one sample in a study of PD-L1 blockade in urothelial cancer. Assay: immunoSEQ multiplex PCR; the TCRdb copy retains only in-frame clones and omits some. The data contain 70,000 or so clones, approximately 88% of them singletons. The sequencing used PBMCs, collected around atezolizumab (anti-PD-L1) treatment. The receptors shown here come from a man aged 55 to 70 with urothelial cancer.

This rearrangement joins TRBV10-3 to TRBJ2-7, with D possibly TRBD2 on 6 matching bases. The V end was cut by 4 bases, the J end by 4 bases, with 14 bases between. This CDR3 contains 14 residues. Germline CDR1 ENHRY, CDR2 SYGVKD. CDR3 sequence: CAISGDGSLYEQYF. CDR3 bases: TGTGCCATCAGTGGGGACGGGAGTCTTTACGAGCAGTACTTC.

The rearrangement links TRBV16 to TRBJ1-1; no clear D gene. This CDR3 contains 13 residues. V lost 0 bases and J 1 base, leaving 3 bases between the germline ends. Germline lookup yields CDR1 KGHSY and CDR2 FQNENV. In DNA form, the CDR3 reads TGTGCCAGCAGCCAATCCGGGAACACTGAAGCTTTCTTT. As protein: CASSQSGNTEAFF.